These 8 T cell receptor beta chains were all obtained from the same sample, sequenced in a study of read filtering for tumor transcriptome and immune sequencing. The library was built from roughly 400 ng RNA with molecular barcoded adaptors for alpha/delta and beta/gamma chains. TCRdb re-derived calls from the reads in MiXCR, one entry per CDR3 protein. The repertoire includes around 140,000 distinct CDR3 sequences, less than 15% of them detected once, and around 8.3% sits in the top ten. The sequencing input was a population of CD138-negative cells sorted from bone marrow. Receptors were obtained from a donor aged 40 or older with multiple myeloma.

Worth noting for this clonotype: The conserved closing phenylalanine or tryptophan is absent in this CDR3, likely reflecting a read error. The V gene is TRBV3-1, the J gene TRBJ2-1, with D unresolved. Trimming left V 6 bases short and J 9 bases short, with 18 bases between. Per the germline V gene, CDR1 is LGHDT and CDR2 is YNNKEL (reference sequence). The CDR3 has 14 amino acids. CDR3 protein: CASRGSSAWGEQFL. The CDR3 DNA is TGTGCCAGCAGAGGGTCCTCGGCCTGGGGTGAGCAGTTCCTC.

This clonotype was counted at least ten times. CDR3 coding DNA: TGTGCCAGCAGTGAAGGCGGCAGGGCGACTGAAGCTTTCTTT. Its translation is CASSEGGRATEAFF. The J gene is TRBJ1-1, the V gene TRBV6-1; tentative D call: TRBD1 (5 bases). Between the trimmed V and J ends, which lost 1 base and 5 bases, there was a span of 11 bases. This CDR3 region has 14 residues. CDR1 and CDR2 from the germline V gene are MNHNS and SASEGT.

This clonotype was seen a handful of times. At one boundary the junction diverges from the germline segment, which might be a read error. This chain joins TRBV20-1 and TRBJ1-1, with D tentatively TRBD1 (6 bases). This CDR3 spans 15 amino acids. Germline-derived CDR1 and CDR2 are DFQATT and SNEGSKA (reference sequence). In nucleotides, the CDR3 is TGCAGTGCTACACCCACCGGGACAAGGAACACTGAAGCTCTCTTT. Translated, it gives CSATPTGTRNTEALF.

The gene calls are TRBV7-9 and TRBJ2-7; 11 nucleotides match TRBD2. Per the germline V gene, CDR1 is SEHNR and CDR2 is FQNEAQ (reference sequence). V was clipped by 6 bases and J by 1 base; unmatched bases: 8. The CDR3 runs to 16 residues. CDR3 in amino acids: CASSTGASGRSYEQYF. The CDR3 DNA is TGTGCCAGCAGTACAGGGGCTAGCGGGAGGTCCTACGAGCAGTACTTC.

V and J are TRBV5-1 and TRBJ2-5; weak D call: TRBD1 (5 bases). This CDR3 is 16 amino acids long. Germline V CDR1 and CDR2: SGHRS, YFSETQ. Trimming left V 4 bases short and J 4 bases short, with 20 bases between. In DNA form, the CDR3 reads TGCGCCAGCAGCGAGGTAGGGGCGGTACCGTTAGAGACCCAGTACTTC. The encoded protein is CASSEVGAVPLETQYF. The complete variable domain, with remaining parts taken from reference TRBV5-1 and TRBJ2-5, reads KAGVTQTPRYLIKTRGQQVTLSCSPISGHRSVSWYQQTPGQGLQFLFEYFSETQRNKGNFPGRFSGRQFSNSRSEMNVSTLELGDSALYLCASSEVGAVPLETQYFGPGTRLLVL.

This clonotype was detected ten times or more. This chain uses TRBV4-2 with TRBJ2-1; D is unclear. Between the trimmed V and J ends, which lost 0 bases and 12 bases, there was a span of 9 bases. The CDR3 extends over 12 amino acids. The V gene's germline CDR1 is LGHNA and CDR2 YNFKEQ. As DNA, the CDR3 is TGTGCCAGCAGCCAAGAACCTCTCCGGCAGTTCTTC. It is translated as CASSQEPLRQFF.

This clonotype was observed at least ten times. CDR3 sequence reads: CASSQTATYEQYF. Written as DNA, the CDR3 is TGTGCCAGCAGTCAGACAGCGACATACGAGCAGTACTTC. J is TRBJ2-7 and V is TRBV6-2 or TRBV6-3; D might be TRBD1 (5 bases). The CDR3 consists of 13 residues. Trimming stripped 5 bases from V and 4 bases from J, with 12 bases between. From germline, CDR1 is MNHEY and CDR2 SVGEGT.

In this sample, this clonotype turned up many times. The V gene is TRBV10-3, the J gene TRBJ2-6, with D tentatively TRBD2 (5 bases). The V end lost 3 bases, the J end lost 0 bases, and 15 bases lay between the germline ends. CDR1 ENHRY and CDR2 SYGVKD come from the germline V gene. The CDR3 is 18 amino acids. In nucleotides, the CDR3 is TGTGCCATCAGTGATTACGGACTTGGGGACTCTGGGGCCAACGTCCTGACTTTC. The encoded protein is CAISDYGLGDSGANVLTF.